This TCR beta chain was identified in a study of blood T cell repertoires in COVID-19. This CDR3 has 15 amino acids. Germline loops: CDR1 SGHRS, CDR2 YFSETQ. V lost 2 bases and J lost 0; bases outside the gene matches: 4. Authors' data handling: Cell counts per sample came from amplifying reference gene primers. TCRdb's copy holds only in-frame clones and misses some; the assay was immunoSEQ multiplex PCR. D and trimming were read from the DNA, whereas the V and J calls and clone size are those reported in that table. This sample has 150,000 to 200,000 clones, with more than 85% found just once. This chain links TRBV5-1 with TRBJ1-1; 7 bases are shared with TRBD1. This sequence was found in a man between 35 and 55 years old with active or convalescent COVID-19. Sequencing was carried out using peripheral blood. CDR3 sequence reads: CASSFSTGMNTEAFF. The CDR3 coding sequence is TGCGCCAGCAGCTTCTCGACAGGGATGAACACTGAAGCTTTCTTT.